A selection of T cell receptor beta chains follows, all from one sample in a study of blood T cells in healthy people across ages. In TCRdb, the 5' RACE reads were re-called with MiXCR into one record per CDR3 protein. The sample lists some 850,000 distinct CDR3 sequences, roughly 24% occurring once. The sample also formed part of further work on T cells of mothers and their children.

Sequenced: blood. The receptors come from a boy between 10 and 17 years old in good health. The CDR3 runs from the conserved cysteine through the conserved F or W. Size is omitted from some rows. Given values are once, few, many or a class for expanded clones.

cdr3_aa,j_call,clone_size,v_call
CASGSGASSYNEQFF,TRBJ2-1,-,TRBV6-5
CASSFMPSGANVLTF,TRBJ2-6,-,TRBV7-9
CASTGGPDWEQYF,-,-,TRBV6-6
CASSQEAFTPGVRSGELFF,TRBJ2-2,few,TRBV4-1
CASSRTQEAYEQYF,TRBJ2-7,few,TRBV9
CASSPGLVRGHGRTEAFF,TRBJ1-1,few,TRBV4-1
CAIRESQGREQYF,-,few,TRBV10-3
CASGTGQRSSYNEQFF,TRBJ2-1,-,TRBV9
CASTDRGGKETQYF,TRBJ2-5,-,TRBV7-6
CASSGTGVFTDTQYF,TRBJ2-3,-,TRBV5-5
CASSVALAGDQETQYF,TRBJ2-5,-,TRBV9
CASSPYGETQYF,TRBJ2-5,many,TRBV12-3/TRBV12-4
CSVDRPGLKSDTQYF,TRBJ2-3,-,TRBV29-1
CASSVGSQGAYEQYF,-,-,TRBV9
CATSRQGNQPQHF,TRBJ1-5,-,TRBV24-1
CASRITGQSDTGELFF,TRBJ2-2,few,TRBV21-1
CSAWTGGGYEQFF,TRBJ2-1,-,TRBV20-1
CSARVDGTSYEQYF,TRBJ2-7,few,TRBV29-1
CASSWLRGSEQYF,TRBJ2-7,-,TRBV6-5
CASSLASSYNEQFF,TRBJ2-1,many,TRBV7-9
CASSRSWSGPNNEQFF,TRBJ2-1,-,TRBV7-9
CASSHLGQTTEAFF,TRBJ1-1,-,TRBV6-5
CASSYTDGRRNEQFF,-,few,TRBV6-5
CASSLQGSDTEAFF,TRBJ1-1,few,TRBV5-1
CATSRDSGPGANVLTF,TRBJ2-6,-,TRBV24-1
CSAEGQGDGYTF,TRBJ1-2,-,TRBV29-1
CAGSQGQGVEAFF,TRBJ1-1,-,TRBV4-1
CASSKEAGTGYEQYF,-,-,TRBV5-1